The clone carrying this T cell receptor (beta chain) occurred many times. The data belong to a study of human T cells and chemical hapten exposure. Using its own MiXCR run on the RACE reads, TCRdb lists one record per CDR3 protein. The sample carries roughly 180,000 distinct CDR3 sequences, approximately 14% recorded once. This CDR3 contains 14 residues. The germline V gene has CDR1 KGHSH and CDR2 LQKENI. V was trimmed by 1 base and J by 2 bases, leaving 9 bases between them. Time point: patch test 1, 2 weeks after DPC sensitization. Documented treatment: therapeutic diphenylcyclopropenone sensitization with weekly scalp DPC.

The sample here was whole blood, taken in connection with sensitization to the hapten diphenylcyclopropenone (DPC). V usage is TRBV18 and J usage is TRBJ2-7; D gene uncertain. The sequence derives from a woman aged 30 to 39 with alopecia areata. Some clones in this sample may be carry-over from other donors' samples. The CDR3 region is CASSPLAETYEQYF. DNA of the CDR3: TGTGCCAGCTCACCACTAGCTGAAACCTACGAGCAGTACTTC.